The clone carrying this TCR beta chain was detected many times. Its cognate antigen is unknown. The junction differs from germline at one of its ends, possibly a read error. Investigators prepared the TCR beta libraries by applying iRepertoire HTBI primers and Arm-PCR of CDR3 regions. Each CDR3 protein gets one entry after TCRdb re-called the multiplex PCR reads with MiXCR. The data show about 330,000 distinct CDR3 sequences, under 20% seen once. The data were taken from a study of regulatory T cells in long-lasting Graves disease. Study-level points and caveats: The study found TRBV28, TRBJ1-2 and TRBJ2-5 favored in persistent disease.

Time point indicated: newly diagnosed GD, antithyroid drugs for less than 3 months. Researchers made the TCR library from RNA that was extracted from PBMCs. Graves' disease diagnoses followed American Thyroid Association guidelines. This CDR3 comprises 15 residues. The germline V gene encodes CDR1 SGHRS and CDR2 YFSETQ. A further study also used this sample, focusing on T cells in Graves' hyperthyroidism and ophthalmopathy.

The specimen comprised peripheral blood mononuclear cells (PBMCs), sampled at new diagnosis, from a patient treated with antithyroid drugs. This clonotype was sampled from a woman aged 18-30 years with Graves disease. V and J are TRBV5-1 and TRBJ2-3, with TRBD2 identical over 8 bases. The CDR3 sequence: CASSLRGGSTDTQYF. The CDR3 coding sequence is TGTGCCAGCAGCTTACGGGGGGGGAGCACAGATACGCAGTATTTT. The full variable domain, with the rest looked up from reference TRBV5-1 and TRBJ2-3, is KAGVTQTPRYLIKTRGQQVTLSCSPISGHRSVSWYQQTPGQGLQFLFEYFSETQRNKGNFPGRFSGRQFSNSRSEMNVSTLELGDSALYLCASSLRGGSTDTQYFGPGTRLTVL.